This TCR beta chain was sequenced in a study of T-cell reconstitution after alpha-beta-depleted transplantation in children. Study-wide findings and caveats: Some patients' high day-60 TCRbeta diversity was attributed to recipient cells surviving conditioning. In patients about two months after transplant, alpha-beta T cells reportedly arose from several hundred expanded graft clones. After one year, T-cell counts and TCRbeta diversity mostly came from new T cells.

A TCRbeta library incorporating unique molecular identifiers was prepared. Each CDR3 protein gets one entry after TCRdb re-called the PCR reads with MiXCR. The table has about 440,000 distinct CDR3 sequences, roughly two fifths seen once. In its sample, this clonotype was seen a few times. Its cognate antigen is unknown. The germline V and J ends were trimmed by 5 bases and 2 bases, with 13 bases remaining between them. Germline V gene lookup returns CDR1 DFQATT and CDR2 SNEGSKA (reference sequence). This CDR3 comprises 13 residues. The starting material was PBMCs, obtained before TCRalphabeta/CD19-depleted stem cell transplant. This sequence originates from a girl aged 2 to 10 with aplastic anemia, due to receive a stem cell transplant. The chain uses TRBV20-1 and TRBJ2-7, with no clear D. For the CDR3, the DNA is TGCAGTGCTCGGGCCGCCTCAACCTACGAGCAGTACTTC. Its protein product is CSARAASTYEQYF.